This T cell receptor (beta chain) was documented in a study of T cell responses to AZD1222 COVID-19 vaccine. At the level of the study: Some second doses came at about 4 weeks and others at about 12 weeks; these were pooled. Study conclusions and caveats: With two AZD1222 doses given, Spike-specific TCR breadth and depth both rose.

The assay was immunoSEQ multiplex PCR, and TCRdb's table has in-frame clones only and misses some. The repertoire has 150,000 or so clones, 92% of them found once; the top ten carry approximately 2%. With 4 bases removed from V and 6 bases from J, the gap between germline ends came to 15 bases. Germline V gene lookup returns CDR1 LNHDA and CDR2 SQIVND (reference sequence). This CDR3 contains 14 residues. Concerning this clone itself: Its antigen is undetermined.

V and J are TRBV19 and TRBJ1-1; D gene ambiguous. The sample was peripheral blood, taken on day 0 of AZD1222 vaccination. The clonotype comes from an adult in good health. This chain's CDR3 is CASSTREGRAEAFF. CDR3 DNA sequence: TGTGCCAGTAGTACGCGAGAGGGTCGGGCTGAAGCTTTCTTT.